This paragraph covers one TCR beta chain sequence. This sample was included in a study of cytomegalovirus exposure and HLA in healthy donors. PCR employed 60 Vbeta and 13 Jbeta primers. Measured with immunoSEQ multiplex PCR; TCRdb has only the in-frame clones, and not every one. The data include roughly 53,000 clones; the top ten clones carry roughly 12%. CDR3 length equals 16 residues. Germline V gene lookup returns CDR1 ENHRY and CDR2 SYGVKD. V shed 4 bases and J 4 bases; nucleotides not matched to a gene: 12. The source is a man between 18 and 29 years old in good health and CMV-seropositive. The sample consisted of PBMCs. The V and J genes are TRBV10-3 and TRBJ1-1; 7 bases align to TRBD1. As DNA, the CDR3 is TGTGCCATCAGTGGGGCCCTGACAGGGAAGGGCACTGAAGCTTTCTTT. Amino acids: CAISGALTGKGTEAFF.